The T cell receptor beta chain under discussion was sequenced for a study of blood T cell repertoires in COVID-19. Across the whole study: COVID-19 samples collected from the United States, Italy and Spain covered acute and convalescent phases.

The CDR3 is made up of 15 amino acids. From germline, CDR1 is GTSNPN and CDR2 SVGIG (reference sequence). The V and J ends lost 3 bases and 0 bases respectively, with 9 bases between them. Everyone who took part was about 18 to 90 years old, and they came from 20 to 25 US areas. Self-reported history from a screening survey and questionnaire set each donor's cohort. Before being deemed recovered, Cohort 3 donors had two negative PCRs, clearance, or symptom resolution. The data were produced by immunoSEQ multiplex PCR, yet TCRdb's version contains in-frame clones alone and is incomplete. The sample has hundreds of thousands of clones, 88% seen once.

Sequencing was carried out using PBMCs or T cells enriched from blood (not recorded which). The receptor comes from a woman aged 60-75 years who had recovered from COVID-19. The rearrangement joins TRBV30 to TRBJ2-6; the D gene is possibly TRBD2 (5 bases). Here the CDR3 DNA reads TGTGCCTGGAGCGGGGAACACTCTGGGGCCAACGTCCTGACTTTC. It is translated as CAWSGEHSGANVLTF.